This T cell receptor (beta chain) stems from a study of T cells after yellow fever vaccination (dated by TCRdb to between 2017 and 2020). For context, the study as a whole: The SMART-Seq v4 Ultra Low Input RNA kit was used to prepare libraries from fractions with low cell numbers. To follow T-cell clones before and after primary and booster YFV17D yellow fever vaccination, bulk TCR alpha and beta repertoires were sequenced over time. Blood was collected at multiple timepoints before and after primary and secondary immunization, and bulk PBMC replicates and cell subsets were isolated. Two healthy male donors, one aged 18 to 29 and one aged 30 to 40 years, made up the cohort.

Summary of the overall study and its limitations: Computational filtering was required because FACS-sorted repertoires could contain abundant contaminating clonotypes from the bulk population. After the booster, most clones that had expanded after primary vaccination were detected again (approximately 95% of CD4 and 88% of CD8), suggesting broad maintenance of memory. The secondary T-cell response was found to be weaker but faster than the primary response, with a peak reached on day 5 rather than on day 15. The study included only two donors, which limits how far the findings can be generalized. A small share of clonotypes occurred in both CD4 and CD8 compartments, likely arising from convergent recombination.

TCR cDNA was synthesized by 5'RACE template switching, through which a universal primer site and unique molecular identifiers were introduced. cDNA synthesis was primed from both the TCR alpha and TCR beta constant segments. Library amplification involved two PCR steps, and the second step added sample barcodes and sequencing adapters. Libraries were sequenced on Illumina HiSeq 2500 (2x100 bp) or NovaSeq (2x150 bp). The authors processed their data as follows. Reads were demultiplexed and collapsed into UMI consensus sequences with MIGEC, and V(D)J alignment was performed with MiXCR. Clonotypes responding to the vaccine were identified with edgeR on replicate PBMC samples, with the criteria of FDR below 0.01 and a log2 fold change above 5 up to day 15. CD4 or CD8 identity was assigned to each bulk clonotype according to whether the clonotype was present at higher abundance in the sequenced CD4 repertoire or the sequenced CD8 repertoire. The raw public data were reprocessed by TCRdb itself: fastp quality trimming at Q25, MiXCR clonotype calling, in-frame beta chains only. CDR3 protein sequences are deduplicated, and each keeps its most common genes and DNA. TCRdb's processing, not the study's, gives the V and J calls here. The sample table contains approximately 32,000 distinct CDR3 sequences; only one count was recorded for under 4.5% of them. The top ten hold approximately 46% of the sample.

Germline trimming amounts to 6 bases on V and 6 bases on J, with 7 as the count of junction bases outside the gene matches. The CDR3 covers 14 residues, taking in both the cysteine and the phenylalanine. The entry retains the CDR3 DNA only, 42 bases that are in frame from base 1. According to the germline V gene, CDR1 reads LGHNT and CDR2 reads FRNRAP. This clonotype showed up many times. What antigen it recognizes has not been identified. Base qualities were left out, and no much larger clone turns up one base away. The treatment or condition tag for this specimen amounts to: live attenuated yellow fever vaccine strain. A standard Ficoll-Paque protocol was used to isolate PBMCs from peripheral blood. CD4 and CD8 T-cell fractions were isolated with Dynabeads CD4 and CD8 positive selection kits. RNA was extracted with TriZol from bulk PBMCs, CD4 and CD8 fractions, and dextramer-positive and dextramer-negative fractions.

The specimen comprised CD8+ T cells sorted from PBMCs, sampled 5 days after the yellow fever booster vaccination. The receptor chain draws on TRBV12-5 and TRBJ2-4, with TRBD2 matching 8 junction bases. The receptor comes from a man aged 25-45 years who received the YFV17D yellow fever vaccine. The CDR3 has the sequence CASGGGGIGNIQYF. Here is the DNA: TGTGCTAGTGGCGGGGGGGGGATAGGAAACATTCAGTACTTC.